These 15 T cell receptor beta chains originate from one sample sequenced in a study of blood T cell repertoires in COVID-19. Data came from immunoSEQ multiplex PCR; TCRdb stores just in-frame clones and leaves some out. The table shows some 250,000 clones, with around 81% occurring only once. The material sequenced was peripheral blood. All receptors come from a man in his thirties or forties who had recovered from COVID-19.

The V and J genes are TRBV28 and TRBJ1-2; D gene ambiguous. V lost 4 bases to trimming and J lost 0 bases, with 12 bases between them. This CDR3 has 15 residues. Germline V lookup: CDR1 MDHEN, CDR2 SYDVKM. The chain's CDR3 is CASSSPQTTNYGYTF. The CDR3 bases are TGTGCCAGCAGTTCTCCACAGACGACTAACTATGGCTACACCTTC.

CDR3 sequence: CASSSGNTGELFF. In nucleotides, the CDR3 is TGCGCCAGCAGCTCCGGGAACACCGGGGAGCTGTTTTTT. V is TRBV5-1 and J is TRBJ2-2, with D unclear. V shed 3 bases and J shed 1 base, with 4 bases lying between them. Germline values: CDR1 SGHRS, CDR2 YFSETQ. The CDR3 is made up of 13 amino acids.

This sequence joins TRBV9 and TRBJ2-2, with D possibly matching TRBD1 (6 bases). The CDR3 has 16 amino acids. CDR1 and CDR2 (germline): SGDLS, YYNGEE. Deletions cut 3 bases from V and 2 bases from J, with 14 bases between. The CDR3 DNA is TGTGCCAGCAGCGGTCTCAGGGGCCCTAACACCGGGGAGCTGTTTTTT. Its translation is CASSGLRGPNTGELFF.

The chain has TRBV29-1 and TRBJ1-2; D is unclear. V gave up 5 bases and J gave up 0 bases, with 7 bases separating them. The germline V gene has CDR1 SQVTM and CDR2 ANQGSEA. This CDR3 has 12 residues. CDR3 DNA: TGCAGCGTTTTTACAGCTAACTATGGCTACACCTTC. This sequence encodes CSVFTANYGYTF.

The rearrangement joins TRBV11-2 to TRBJ2-3; weak D call: TRBD2 (6 bases). V lost 5 bases to trimming and J lost 0 bases, with 15 bases between them. The CDR3 loop spans 16 amino acids. Germline V gene data show CDR1 as SGHAT and CDR2 as FQNNGV. CDR3 protein: CASSPIRGSSTDTQYF. In DNA, the CDR3 is TGTGCCAGCAGCCCCATTCGGGGGTCTAGCACAGATACGCAGTATTTT.

The J gene is TRBJ1-1, the V gene TRBV5-5; D unclear. Germline CDR1 and CDR2: SGHKS and YYEKEE (reference sequence). CDR3 length equals 14 residues. V lost 5 bases, J lost 5 bases, and 16 bases lay in between. CDR3 region: CASRWRVLGTEAFF. In DNA, the CDR3 is TGTGCCAGCAGGTGGAGGGTGCTGGGGACTGAAGCTTTCTTT. Filled out from reference TRBV5-5 and TRBJ1-1, the complete variable domain reads DAGVTQSPTHLIKTRGQQVTLRCSPISGHKSVSWYQQVLGQGPQFIFQYYEKEERGRGNFPDRFSARQFPNYSSELNVNALLLGDSALYLCASRWRVLGTEAFFGQGTRLTVV.

The CDR3 reads CASSLDSYVQQSSYEQYV. DNA of the CDR3: TGTGCCAGCAGCTTAGATTCGTATGTACAGCAGAGCTCCTACGAGCAGTACGTC. J is TRBJ2-7 and V is TRBV7-9; D is unclear. Germline loops: CDR1 SEHNR, CDR2 FQNEAQ (reference sequence). V lost 1 base and J 0 bases, leaving 19 bases between the germline ends. This CDR3 has 18 residues.

CDR3 residues: CASSPFVNEQFF. The CDR3 nucleotides read TGTGCCAGCAGCCCCTTTGTAAATGAGCAGTTCTTC. The chain combines TRBV14 with TRBJ2-1, with no clear D. There are 12 residues in the CDR3. Germline CDR1 and CDR2: SGHDN and FVKESK. Trimming removed 4 bases from V and 7 bases from J, with 8 bases in between. Drawing the rest from reference TRBV14 and TRBJ2-1, the complete variable domain is EAGVTQFPSHSVIEKGQTVTLRCDPISGHDNLYWYRRVMGKEIKFLLHFVKESKQDESGMPNNRFLAERTGGTYSTLKVQPAELEDSGVYFCASSPFVNEQFFGPGTRLTVL.

The J gene is TRBJ2-7, the V gene TRBV7-8, with a weak D call TRBD2 (6 bases). Germline V gene sequence: CDR1 SGHVS, CDR2 FQNEAQ. Trimming took off 2 bases at V and 2 bases at J, with 13 bases between the two ends. The CDR3 covers 15 residues. The CDR3 loop reads CASSLSQGGPYEQYF. The DNA for the CDR3 is TGTGCCAGCAGCTTAAGCCAGGGAGGACCCTACGAGCAGTACTTC.

This clone was counted a single time. The gene calls are TRBV5-1 and TRBJ1-6; unclear D gene. Germline lookup yields CDR1 SGHRS and CDR2 YFSETQ. There are 13 residues in the CDR3. Trimming left V 2 bases short and J 7 bases short, with 7 bases between. The CDR3 DNA follows: TGCGCCAGCAGCTTCCGAGAAAATTCACCCCTCCACTTT. Translation: CASSFRENSPLHF.

The V and J genes are TRBV5-1 and TRBJ1-1; 7 bases are shared with TRBD1. Germline V lookup: CDR1 SGHRS, CDR2 YFSETQ. The V segment lost 4 bases and the J segment 3 bases; nucleotides outside the gene matches: 3. This CDR3 is built from 13 residues. The CDR3 coding sequence is TGCGCCAGCAGCAGGGACAGATACACTGAAGCTTTCTTT. It specifies CASSRDRYTEAFF. The complete variable domain, with remaining parts taken from reference TRBV5-1 and TRBJ1-1, reads KAGVTQTPRYLIKTRGQQVTLSCSPISGHRSVSWYQQTPGQGLQFLFEYFSETQRNKGNFPGRFSGRQFSNSRSEMNVSTLELGDSALYLCASSRDRYTEAFFGQGTRLTVV.

V usage is TRBV11-2 and J usage is TRBJ1-5; no clear D gene. V was clipped by 1 base and J by 0 bases, with 7 bases between them. CDR3 length equals 15 residues. The germline V gene encodes CDR1 SGHAT and CDR2 FQNNGV. This chain's CDR3 is CASSLAGNSNQPQHF. The CDR3, as DNA: TGTGCCAGCAGCTTAGCCGGGAATAGCAATCAGCCCCAGCATTTT.

The chain links TRBV7-3 to TRBJ1-6; 8 nucleotides match TRBD1. The length of the CDR3 is 15 residues. The V gene's germline CDR1 is SGHTA and CDR2 FQGTGA. Trimming took 5 bases from V and 9 from J; bases not matched to a gene: 9. For the CDR3, the DNA is TGTGCCAGCAGCCAAACCGGGACAGGTGGTTCACCCCTCCACTTT. Translation: CASSQTGTGGSPLHF.

This chain uses TRBV3-1 (or the pseudogene TRBV3-2) with TRBJ2-3, with 12 nucleotides matching TRBD2. The CDR3 is 16 amino acids. Germline assignment: CDR1 LGHDT and CDR2 YNNKEL (reference sequence). Germline trimming cut 1 base from V and 2 bases from J; bases unmatched to any gene: 1. The CDR3 sequence is CASSQGLAGVTDTQYF. Here the CDR3 DNA reads TGTGCCAGCAGCCAAGGACTAGCGGGGGTCACAGATACGCAGTATTTT.

The count of this clone is one. CDR3 region: CASSDPRQGETGELFF. CDR3 nucleotides: TGTGCCAGCAGTGATCCGAGACAGGGGGAAACCGGGGAGCTGTTTTTT. The V and J genes are TRBV25-1 and TRBJ2-2; 9 bases are a match to TRBD1. V dropped 3 bases and J dropped 5; count of bases not matched to a gene: 7. The length of the CDR3 is 16 residues. Per the germline V gene, CDR1 is MGHDK and CDR2 is SYGVNS.